Shown below are 22 T cell receptor beta chains from a single sample sequenced in a study of somatic mutations in cytotoxic T cells in rheumatoid arthritis (dated by TCRdb to the late 2010s). The method behind the library was the immunoSEQ multiplex PCR assay. The clones in this table, taken by TCRdb from immuneACCESS, are in-frame only. Not every clone is retained; where verified, under half of the shortfall comes from an unresolved V gene, and the cause of the rest is unknown. Present in this sample are some 16,000 clones, 79% of which were seen just once. The ten largest clones add up to 22% of the sample. The sequenced sample was CD8+ T cells sorted from blood. These TCRs come from an adult with rheumatoid arthritis.

The chain uses TRBV7-9 and TRBJ1-2, with D uncertain. The V gene lost 3 bases and the J gene lost 3 bases, with 11 bases spanning the gap. CDR1 is SEHNR and CDR2 is FQNEAQ in the germline V gene (reference sequence). The CDR3 length is 14 residues. CDR3 in DNA: TGTGCCAGCAGCTTTGGGGTTACCGACTATGGCTACACCTTC. This codes for CASSFGVTDYGYTF. The whole variable domain, filled in from reference TRBV7-9 and TRBJ1-2, reads DTGVSQNPRHKITKRGQNVTFRCDPISEHNRLYWYRQTLGQGPEFLTYFQNEAQLEKSRLLSDRFSAERPKGSFSTLEIQRTEQGDSAMYLCASSFGVTDYGYTFGSGTRLTVV.

The gene calls are TRBV27 and TRBJ2-7; D gene ambiguous. Between the trimmed V and J ends, which lost 5 bases and 2 bases, there was a span of 13 bases. Germline loops: CDR1 MNHEY, CDR2 SMNVEV (reference sequence). The CDR3 is 14 amino acids. Written as DNA, the CDR3 is TGTGCCAGCAGTCACCCTGGCAGGCCCTACGAGCAGTACTTC. Encoded protein: CASSHPGRPYEQYF.

The V and J genes are TRBV4-3 and TRBJ2-1, with D possibly matching TRBD1 (6 bases). Germline V gene data show CDR1 as LGHNA and CDR2 as YSLEER. The CDR3 loop spans 14 amino acids. V shed 3 bases and J shed 4 bases, with 10 bases lying between them. In nucleotides, the CDR3 is TGCGCCAGCAGCCAGGGGACAACTTACAATGAGCAGTTCTTC. Amino acid sequence: CASSQGTTYNEQFF.

V usage is TRBV7-9 and J usage is TRBJ1-5; 7 bases agree with TRBD1. Germline V gene data show CDR1 as SEHNR and CDR2 as FQNEAQ (reference sequence). The CDR3 loop spans 16 amino acids. The V and J ends lost 3 bases and 3 bases, in that order; junction bases with no gene match: 8. Here the CDR3 reads CASSFGQGGFNQPQHF. The CDR3 DNA sequence: TGTGCCAGCAGCTTCGGGCAGGGGGGTTTCAATCAGCCCCAGCATTTT.

This sequence joins TRBV9 and TRBJ2-1, with TRBD2 identical over 8 bases. The germline CDR1 and CDR2 sequences are SGDLS and YYNGEE. The CDR3 is made up of 14 amino acids. The junction had 3 bases not matched to a gene; V was cut back by 7 bases and J by 0 bases. The CDR3 spells CASESGSSYNEQFF. The CDR3 DNA reads TGTGCCAGCGAGAGCGGGAGCTCCTACAATGAGCAGTTCTTC.

This clone appeared once. V and J are TRBV28 and TRBJ1-1, with D possibly being TRBD1 (5 bases). Germline V gene data show CDR1 as MDHEN and CDR2 as SYDVKM. This CDR3 spans 16 amino acids. Trimming left V 3 bases short and J 6 bases short, with 20 bases between. The CDR3 region is CASSFPPGLGGPEAFF. CDR3 DNA sequence: TGTGCCAGCAGTTTCCCCCCGGGACTTGGAGGGCCTGAAGCTTTCTTT.

This clone has only one observation. This chain joins TRBV13 and TRBJ1-2; a possible D gene is TRBD1 (6 bases). Trimming cost V 6 bases and J 4 bases, with 15 bases left between them. This CDR3 is built from 14 residues. Germline V CDR1 and CDR2: PRHDT, FYEKMQ (reference sequence). This CDR3 reads CASSLNRGGYGYTF. The CDR3 coding sequence is TGTGCCAGCAGTCTCAATCGAGGGGGCTATGGCTACACCTTC.

This clone occurred a few times. V usage is TRBV4-3 and J usage is TRBJ2-7, with a tentative D call TRBD2 (6 bases). The CDR3 covers 14 residues. Per germline, CDR1 LGHNA and CDR2 YSLEER. Trimming took off 4 bases at V and 3 bases at J, with 13 bases between the two ends. The CDR3 here is CASSPRLGHYEQYF. The CDR3 bases are TGCGCCAGCAGCCCTCGACTAGGACACTACGAGCAGTACTTC.

V gene TRBV29-1 combines with J gene TRBJ2-3, with D perhaps matching TRBD1 (6 bases). Trimming took 7 bases from V and 7 from J, leaving 12 bases between them. The germline V gene encodes CDR1 SQVTM and CDR2 ANQGSEA. This CDR3 is 11 amino acids long. This chain's CDR3 is CSDRRGNTQYF. In nucleotides, the CDR3 is TGCAGCGACCGCAGGGGAAATACGCAGTATTTT.

This clone has a single count. The rearrangement uses TRBV10-3 and TRBJ2-5, with TRBD2 matching over 14 bases. The CDR3 loop spans 18 amino acids. With V trimmed by 11 bases and J by 5 bases, 19 bases remained unmatched. Per germline, CDR1 ENHRY and CDR2 SYGVKD. The CDR3 here is CAAGTSGSIVGSRETQYF. The CDR3 coding sequence is TGTGCCGCTGGGACTAGCGGGAGCATTGTTGGAAGTAGGGAGACCCAGTACTTC.

The gene calls are TRBV2 and TRBJ2-5, with D maybe TRBD1 (6 bases). The germline CDR1 and CDR2 sequences are SNHLY and FYNNEI. The ends were cut back, 1 base at V and 5 bases at J, with 14 bases in the middle. The CDR3 length is 15 residues. The CDR3 is CASSEVKGVRETQYF. In DNA, the CDR3 is TGTGCCAGCAGTGAAGTAAAGGGGGTACGGGAGACCCAGTACTTC.

In nucleotides, the CDR3 is TGTGCCAGCAGCTTAATGGCAGGGGGCACCGGGGAGCTGTTTTTT. As protein: CASSLMAGGTGELFF. The V gene is TRBV11-2, the J gene TRBJ2-2; 7 bases map to TRBD1. Germline trimming cut 2 bases from V and 4 bases from J; bases unmatched to any gene: 4. The CDR3 is 15 residues long. The V gene's germline CDR1 is SGHAT and CDR2 FQNNGV.

V usage is TRBV7-9 and J usage is TRBJ2-7; no clear D. Germline V gives CDR1 SEHNR, CDR2 FQNEAQ (reference sequence). The length of the CDR3 is 15 residues. The V end lost 5 bases, the J end lost 2 bases, and 16 bases lay between the germline ends. The CDR3 here is CASSLQGFRPYEQYF. The CDR3 coding sequence is TGTGCCAGCAGCCTGCAAGGTTTCCGACCCTACGAGCAGTACTTC. The entire variable domain, with the rest obtained from reference TRBV7-9 and TRBJ2-7, is as follows: DTGVSQNPRHKITKRGQNVTFRCDPISEHNRLYWYRQTLGQGPEFLTYFQNEAQLEKSRLLSDRFSAERPKGSFSTLEIQRTEQGDSAMYLCASSLQGFRPYEQYFGPGTRLTVT.

The J gene is TRBJ2-7, the V gene TRBV27; D may be TRBD2 (5 bases). Germline V gene sequence: CDR1 MNHEY, CDR2 SMNVEV (reference sequence). The ends were cut back, 2 bases at V and 5 bases at J, with 16 bases in the middle. The CDR3 extends over 15 amino acids. Here the CDR3 DNA reads TGTGCCAGCAGTTTAAGTTGGGGAGCTAGAAACGAGCAGTACTTC. This encodes CASSLSWGARNEQYF.

The rearrangement joins TRBV4-3 to TRBJ2-6, with no clear D. CDR3 length equals 16 residues. The ends were cut back, 0 bases at V and 0 bases at J, with 6 bases in the middle. Germline loops: CDR1 LGHNA, CDR2 YSLEER. The CDR3, as DNA: TGCGCCAGCAGCCAAGATGGCGTCTCTGGGGCCAACGTCCTGACTTTC. Its protein product is CASSQDGVSGANVLTF.

The V call is TRBV28, the J call TRBJ2-1, with D uncertain. Trimming pared 3 bases from V and 5 bases from J, leaving 14 bases between. The CDR3 contains 15 residues. The germline CDR1 and CDR2 sequences are MDHEN and SYDVKM. Here the CDR3 reads CASSLPSVSHNEQFF. In DNA form, the CDR3 reads TGTGCCAGCAGTTTGCCCTCTGTGAGTCACAATGAGCAGTTCTTC.

The chain carries TRBV28 and TRBJ2-1; D might be TRBD2 (6 bases). From germline, CDR1 is MDHEN and CDR2 SYDVKM. CDR3 length: 14 amino acids. V lost 6 bases and J lost 7, with 16 bases in between. DNA of the CDR3: TGTGCCAGCAGAGTGGGACTCGAAAGTAATGAGCAGTTCTTC. This translates into CASRVGLESNEQFF. Complete variable domain (other parts from reference TRBV28 and TRBJ2-1): DVKVTQSSRYLVKRTGEKVFLECVQDMDHENMFWYRQDPGLGLRLIYFSYDVKMKEKGDIPEGYSVSREKKERFSLILESASTNQTSMYLCASRVGLESNEQFFGPGTRLTVL.

The V gene is TRBV29-1, the J gene TRBJ2-5; D not certain. The CDR3 has 12 residues. From germline, CDR1 is SQVTM and CDR2 ANQGSEA. The V and J ends lost 6 bases and 3 bases respectively, with 11 bases between them. The CDR3: CSVVGLEETQYF. Written as DNA, the CDR3 is TGCAGCGTCGTGGGGTTGGAAGAGACCCAGTACTTC.

The chain carries TRBV29-1 and TRBJ1-1; no clear D. This CDR3 is built from 11 residues. Trimming left V 4 bases short and J 5 bases short, with 8 bases between. CDR1 and CDR2 from the germline V gene are SQVTM and ANQGSEA. The CDR3 reads CSVGMGTEAFF. The DNA of the CDR3 is TGCAGCGTTGGGATGGGGACTGAAGCTTTCTTT.

J is TRBJ2-1 and V is TRBV7-9, with 9 bases matching TRBD2. With V trimmed by 3 bases and J by 10 bases, 16 bases remained unmatched. Looked up from germline, CDR1 is SEHNR and CDR2 is FQNEAQ (reference sequence). This CDR3 contains 17 residues. The CDR3 region has the DNA TGTGCCAGCAGCTTTTCCCGTGGACTAGCGAGCGTGGGGGAGCAGTTCTTC. It codes for CASSFSRGLASVGEQFF.

This clone is judged medium-sized. The CDR3 protein is CASSVADTAITEAFF. The CDR3 nucleotides read TGTGCCAGCAGCGTGGCAGACACAGCGATTACTGAAGCTTTCTTT. This sequence joins TRBV9 and TRBJ1-1; no clear D. The germline V gene has CDR1 SGDLS and CDR2 YYNGEE. This CDR3 comprises 15 residues. The germline V and J ends were trimmed by 2 bases and 5 bases, with 16 bases remaining between them.

The V gene is TRBV30, the J gene TRBJ1-1; the D gene is possibly TRBD1 (6 bases). Trimming stripped 3 bases from V and 1 base from J, with 12 bases between. Germline lookup yields CDR1 GTSNPN and CDR2 SVGIG (reference sequence). This CDR3 is built from 14 residues. The CDR3 DNA is TGTGCCTGGAGATCTTGGACAGAGAACACTGAAGCTTTCTTT. This codes for CAWRSWTENTEAFF.